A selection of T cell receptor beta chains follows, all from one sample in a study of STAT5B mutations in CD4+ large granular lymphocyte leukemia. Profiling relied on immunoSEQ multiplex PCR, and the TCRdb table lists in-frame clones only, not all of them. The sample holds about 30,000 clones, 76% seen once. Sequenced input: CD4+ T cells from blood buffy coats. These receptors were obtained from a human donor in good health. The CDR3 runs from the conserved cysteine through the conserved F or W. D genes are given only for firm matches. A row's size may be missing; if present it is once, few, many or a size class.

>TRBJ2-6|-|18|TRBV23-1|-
CASSQFNGESSGANVLTF
TGCGCCAGCAGTCAATTTAACGGGGAGAGCTCTGGGGCCAACGTCCTGACTTTC
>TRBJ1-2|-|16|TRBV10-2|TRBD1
CASSEKVRQGAYGYTF
TGCGCCAGCAGTGAGAAAGTGAGACAGGGGGCTTATGGCTACACCTTC
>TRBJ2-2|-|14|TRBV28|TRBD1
CASSLAGTDGELFF
TGTGCCAGCAGTTTAGCTGGGACAGACGGGGAGCTGTTTTTT
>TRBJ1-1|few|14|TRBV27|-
CASRFQPENTEAFF
TGTGCCAGCAGATTTCAGCCGGAGAACACTGAAGCTTTCTTT
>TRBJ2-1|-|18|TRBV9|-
CASSVEAGTRGVYNEQFF
TGTGCCAGCAGCGTAGAGGCAGGGACAAGGGGGGTCTACAATGAGCAGTTCTTC
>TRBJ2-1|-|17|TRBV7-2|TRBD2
CASSVGTSGRSYNEQFF
TGTGCCAGCAGCGTCGGGACTAGCGGGAGGAGCTACAATGAGCAGTTCTTC
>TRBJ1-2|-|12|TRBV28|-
CASSPPRYGYTF
TGTGCCAGCAGTCCCCCTCGGTATGGCTACACCTTC
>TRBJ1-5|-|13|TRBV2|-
CASRQKLNQPQHF
TGTGCCAGCAGGCAGAAACTCAATCAGCCCCAGCATTTT
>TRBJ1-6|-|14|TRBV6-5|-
CASSYPGTNSPLHF
TGTGCCAGCAGTTACCCGGGAACGAATTCACCCCTCCACTTT
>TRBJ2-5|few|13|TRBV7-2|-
CASSFGHQETQYF
TGTGCCAGCAGCTTTGGACACCAAGAGACCCAGTACTTC
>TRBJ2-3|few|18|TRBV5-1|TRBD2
CASSSPLWASGNTDTQYF
TGCGCCAGCAGCTCCCCCTTATGGGCTAGCGGGAACACAGATACGCAGTATTTT
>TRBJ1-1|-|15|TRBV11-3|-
CASSLGGGLTTEAFF
TGTGCCAGCAGCTTAGGCGGGGGGTTAACCACTGAAGCTTTCTTT
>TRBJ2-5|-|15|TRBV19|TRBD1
CASSIVTGGGGTQYF
TGTGCCAGTAGTATAGTGACAGGGGGCGGTGGGACCCAGTACTTC
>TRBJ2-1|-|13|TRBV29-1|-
CSVEGLPGNEQFF
TGCAGCGTTGAGGGACTCCCGGGGAATGAGCAGTTCTTC
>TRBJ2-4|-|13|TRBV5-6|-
CAGSNGPQNIQYF
TGTGCCGGCAGCAATGGCCCCCAAAACATTCAGTACTTC
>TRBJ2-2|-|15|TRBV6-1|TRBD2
CASSGLAANTGELFF
TGTGCCAGCAGCGGGCTAGCGGCGAACACCGGGGAGCTGTTTTTT
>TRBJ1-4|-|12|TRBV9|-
CASSVGEGKLFF
TGTGCCAGCAGCGTAGGTGAAGGAAAACTGTTTTTT
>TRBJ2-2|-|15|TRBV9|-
CASSTPGGVTGELFF
TGTGCCAGCAGCACCCCAGGGGGGGTCACCGGGGAGCTGTTTTTT
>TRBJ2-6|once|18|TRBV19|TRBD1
CASSTAGTGASGANVLTF
TGTGCCAGTAGTACGGCGGGGACAGGGGCCTCTGGGGCCAACGTCCTGACTTTC
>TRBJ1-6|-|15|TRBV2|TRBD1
CASTPEGQKDSPLHF
TGTGCCAGCACCCCCGAGGGACAGAAGGATTCACCCCTCCACTTT
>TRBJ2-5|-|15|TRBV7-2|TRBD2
CASSSQRGAQETQYF
TGTGCCAGCAGCTCCCAGCGGGGGGCCCAAGAGACCCAGTACTTC
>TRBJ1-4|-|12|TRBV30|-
CALGPAGEKLFF
TGTGCCTTGGGACCGGCGGGAGAAAAACTGTTTTTT